This T cell receptor beta chain derives from a study of a mutant IDH1 vaccine in newly diagnosed glioma. Study summary: Those enrolled had earlier been treated with radiotherapy, temozolomide, or both, mostly both. Study-wide findings and caveats: Immune responses induced by vaccination arose in 90% to 95% of the patients. Whatever changes occurred in top peripheral T cell clonotypes seemed unrelated to pseudoprogression.

Trimming cost V 0 bases and J 14 bases, with 11 bases left between them. Germline V gives CDR1 MNHNY, CDR2 SVGAGI (reference sequence). CDR3 length equals 12 residues. Of note for this clone: The antigen remains unidentified.

TCRdb's copy holds only in-frame clones and misses some; the assay was immunoSEQ multiplex PCR. Of around 85,000 clones in the sample, 75% to 85% are singletons; the top ten hold 2% to 2.5%. Described time point: week 23, last vaccination. Alongside topical imiquimod, each dose of vaccine comprised 300 ug of mutant IDH1 20-mer peptide. Astrocytomas found in donors were new, WHO grade 3 or 4, IDH1-mutant and ATRX-lost. This chain joins TRBV6-6 and TRBJ2-1, with D tentatively TRBD1 (5 bases). The sequences come from PBMCs, collected from a glioma patient whose treatment included an IDH1 peptide vaccine. This receptor was obtained from a man aged 25-45 years with glioma. Some clones in this sample may be carry-over from other donors' samples. The CDR3 loop reads CASSYSQGREFF. In DNA, the CDR3 is TGTGCCAGCAGTTACTCCCAGGGAAGGGAGTTCTTC.